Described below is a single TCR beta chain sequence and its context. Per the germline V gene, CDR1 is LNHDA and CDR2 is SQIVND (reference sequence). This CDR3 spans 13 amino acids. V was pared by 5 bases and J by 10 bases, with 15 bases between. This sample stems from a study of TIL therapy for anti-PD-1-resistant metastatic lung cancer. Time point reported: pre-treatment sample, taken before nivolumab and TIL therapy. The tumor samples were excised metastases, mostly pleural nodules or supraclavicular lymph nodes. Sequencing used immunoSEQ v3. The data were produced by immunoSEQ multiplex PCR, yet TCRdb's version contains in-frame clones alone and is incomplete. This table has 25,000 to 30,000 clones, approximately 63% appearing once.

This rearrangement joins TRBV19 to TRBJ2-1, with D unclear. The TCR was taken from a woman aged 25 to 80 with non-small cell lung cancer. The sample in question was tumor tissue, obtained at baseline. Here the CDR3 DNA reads TGTGCCAGTAGTTCTTTTTGGGTGGGGGAGCAGTTCTTC. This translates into CASSSFWVGEQFF.